The 13 T cell receptor beta chains in this list originate from one sample, sequenced in a study of molecular identifiers for immune sequencing clone quantification. Each CDR3 protein is one row after TCRdb ran MiXCR on the PCR reads. Here the sample spans about 36,000 distinct CDR3 sequences, approximately 17% being singletons. Specimen: naive CD8+ T cells from blood, with Jurkat cell RNA spiked in. Subset reported: FACS-sorted CD8+CD4-CCR7+CD45RA+ naive T cells. Receptors were obtained from a human donor in good health. Some libraries in this study had Jurkat cell RNA spiked in.

This clonotype was recorded at least ten times. The chain recombines TRBV11-2 with TRBJ1-4, with D unclear. There are 18 residues in the CDR3. V lost 1 base and J lost 9, with 24 bases in between. Germline-derived CDR1 and CDR2 are SGHAT and FQNNGV. CDR3: CASSLAPIMGRAHQKLFF. The CDR3 bases are TGTGCCAGCAGCTTAGCCCCAATTATGGGGAGAGCCCACCAAAAACTGTTTTTT.

Comment on this clonotype: An end of the junction does not agree with germline; a read error may underlie this. V and J are TRBV28 and TRBJ1-1, with 9 bases matching TRBD1. CDR1 is MDHEN, CDR2 SYDVKM, per germline. This CDR3 has 15 amino acids. CDR3 nucleotide sequence: TGTGCCAGCAGTTTATGGGGGACAGGGTTCACTGGAGCTTTCTTT. Translating it yields CASSLWGTGFTGAFF.

This clonotype was counted many times. The rearrangement joins TRBV6-2 or TRBV6-3 to TRBJ1-5; D is unresolved. The CDR3 consists of 13 residues. Germline V CDR1 and CDR2: MNHEY, SVGEGT. V lost 4 bases to trimming and J lost 7 bases, with 11 bases between them. The CDR3 DNA reads as TGTGCCAGCAGTTCCACGGGTTGGCAGCCCCAGCATTTT. It yields the protein CASSSTGWQPQHF.

CDR3: CSALGQTGPGELFF. CDR3 nucleotide sequence: TGCAGTGCTCTGGGACAGACGGGGCCCGGGGAGCTGTTTTTT. The V gene is TRBV20-1, the J gene TRBJ2-2, with TRBD1 identical over 7 bases. Per germline, CDR1 DFQATT and CDR2 SNEGSKA (reference sequence). CDR3 length: 14 amino acids. With V trimmed by 5 bases and J by 6 bases, 9 bases remained unmatched.

This clonotype appeared many times. The chain has TRBV20-1 and TRBJ2-7; D unresolved. V was trimmed by 3 bases and J by 2 bases, leaving 17 bases between them. This CDR3 contains 15 residues. Germline V gene data show CDR1 as DFQATT and CDR2 as SNEGSKA (reference sequence). The CDR3 loop is CSASVPVLRAYEQYF. In DNA, the CDR3 is TGCAGTGCTAGCGTACCCGTATTGCGAGCCTACGAGCAGTACTTC.

This chain connects TRBV5-1 to TRBJ2-7, with 7 bases identical to TRBD1. Unmatched junction bases numbered 5, after V lost 0 bases and J lost 2 bases. Germline loops: CDR1 SGHRS, CDR2 YFSETQ. The CDR3 runs to 15 residues. Here the CDR3 DNA reads TGCGCCAGCAGCTTGGAGACAGGGCTGCCCTACGAGCAGTACTTC. Translation gives CASSLETGLPYEQYF.

This clonotype appeared many times. The V call is TRBV5-1, the J call TRBJ2-3; 8 bases are shared with TRBD1. Trimming took 3 bases from V and 3 from J; bases not matched to a gene: 15. Germline CDR1 SGHRS, CDR2 YFSETQ. This CDR3 spans 18 amino acids. This CDR3 reads CASSSTSRTGRFTDTQYF. The CDR3 DNA is TGCGCCAGCAGCTCTACCAGCCGGACAGGGAGGTTTACAGATACGCAGTATTTT.

There are many counts of this clonotype. This chain joins TRBV9 and TRBJ1-1; 8 bases align to TRBD1. This CDR3 contains 16 residues. The trim removed 0 bases at V and 2 bases at J, leaving 6 bases unmatched. CDR1 is SGDLS and CDR2 is YYNGEE in the germline V gene. CDR3 nucleotides: TGTGCCAGCAGCGTAGGTGGACAGGGCTTAAACACTGAAGCTTTCTTT. Protein sequence: CASSVGGQGLNTEAFF.

The DNA for the CDR3 is TGTGCCAGCAGCTTGTGGTCCAGGGGTCACGAGCAGTACTTC. It codes for CASSLWSRGHEQYF. The chain joins TRBV7-9 to TRBJ2-7; D possibly corresponds to TRBD1 (6 bases). Germline assignment: CDR1 SEHNR and CDR2 FQNEAQ (reference sequence). CDR3 length: 14 residues. Trimming took off 3 bases at V and 5 bases at J, with 14 bases between the two ends.

The table lists this clonotype with many counts. The chain carries TRBV7-2 and TRBJ1-4; D gene ambiguous. V was pared by 1 base and J by 7 bases, with 7 bases between. This CDR3 comprises 13 residues. Germline assignment: CDR1 SGHTA and CDR2 FQGNSA. CDR3 nucleotides: TGTGCCAGCAGCTTAGGAGTGGGTGAAAAACTGTTTTTT. It specifies CASSLGVGEKLFF.

This clonotype was recorded at least ten times. The chain joins TRBV6-5 to TRBJ2-5; the D is unclear. V lost 6 bases, J lost 6 bases, and 14 bases lay in between. Germline loops: CDR1 MNHEY, CDR2 SVGAGI. The CDR3 has 13 residues. CDR3: CASSPPRRQTQYF. The CDR3 region has the DNA TGTGCCAGCAGCCCCCCCCGGCGGCAGACCCAGTACTTC.

Ten or more counts support this clonotype. The gene calls are TRBV7-9 and TRBJ2-5, with D perhaps matching TRBD1 (5 bases). The CDR3 is 13 amino acids. Trimming removed 5 bases at V and 1 base at J, with 8 bases between. From germline, CDR1 is SEHNR and CDR2 FQNEAQ (reference sequence). CDR3 bases: TGTGCCAGCAGCCTGGACACCCAAGAGACCCAGTACTTC. This encodes CASSLDTQETQYF.

There are many counts of this clonotype. The gene calls are TRBV7-6 and TRBJ2-3; tentative D call: TRBD1 (6 bases). The CDR3 is made up of 16 amino acids. Germline V gene lookup returns CDR1 SGHVS and CDR2 FNYEAQ. Between the trimmed V and J ends, which lost 5 bases and 0 bases, there was a span of 15 bases. Written as DNA, the CDR3 is TGTGCCAGCAGCCACCCCAGGGGTCTAAGCACAGATACGCAGTATTTT. It codes for CASSHPRGLSTDTQYF.